This T cell receptor beta chain is drawn from a study of T cells in Graves' hyperthyroidism and ophthalmopathy. Study results and caveats: Stable hyperthyroidism was told apart from ophthalmopathy by a model built on 13 V-J features. Ophthalmopathy was model-predicted a median roughly 6.2 months pre-onset. Among thyroid clonotypes expanded above 0.001, most also appeared in blood.

The CDR3 consists of 15 residues. Germline-derived CDR1 and CDR2 are LNHDA and SQIVND (reference sequence). V was trimmed by 2 bases and J by 4 bases, leaving 13 bases between them. Amplification of TCR beta CDR3 regions used RNA as the template. TCR CDR3 underwent first-round RT-PCR with the HTBI primer set. Via MiXCR, TCRdb re-called the multiplex PCR reads, giving one row per CDR3 protein. The sample includes 650,000 to 750,000 distinct CDR3 sequences, about 14% of them seen just once. Using about 10 ml of fresh peripheral blood, PBMCs were prepared. This clonotype was observed a few times. Its antigen remains unknown.

V is TRBV19 and J is TRBJ2-3; D gene ambiguous. The origin of this receptor is a woman between 18 and 30 years old with Graves' hyperthyroidism. The sequencing input was blood. DNA for the CDR3: TGTGCCAGTAGTATAAGCTTCGGACGGCCAGATACGCAGTATTTT. Its translation is CASSISFGRPDTQYF. Full variable domain (remainder filled in from reference TRBV19 and TRBJ2-3): DGGITQSPKYLFRKEGQNVTLSCEQNLNHDAMYWYRQDPGQGLRLIYYSQIVNDFQKGDIAEGYSVSREKKESFPLTVTSAQKNPTAFYLCASSISFGRPDTQYFGPGTRLTVL.